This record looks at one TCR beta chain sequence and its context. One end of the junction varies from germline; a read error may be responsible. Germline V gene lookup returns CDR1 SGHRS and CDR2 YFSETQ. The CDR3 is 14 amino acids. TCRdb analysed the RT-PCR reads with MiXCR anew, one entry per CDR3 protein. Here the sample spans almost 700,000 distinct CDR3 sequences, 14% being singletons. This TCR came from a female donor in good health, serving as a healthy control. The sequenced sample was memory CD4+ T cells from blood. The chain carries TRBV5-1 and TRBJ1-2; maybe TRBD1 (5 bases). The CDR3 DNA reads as TGCGCCAGCAGCTTGGTCCAGGGTGCCTATAGCTACACCTTC. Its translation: CASSLVQGAYSYTF.